Each of the 5 T cell receptor beta chains below was sequenced from the same sample in a study of blood T cell repertoires in COVID-19. Repertoires were generated with immunoSEQ multiplex PCR, while TCRdb's copy carries only in-frame clones and drops some. The sample gives about 52,000 clones, about 90% of which show up once; approximately 15% is in the top ten. Material: peripheral blood. These receptors were obtained from a human donor with active COVID-19. The donor label of this sample is uncertain.

This rearrangement joins TRBV25-1 to TRBJ2-7; possible D gene TRBD1, 6 bases. The germline V gene has CDR1 MGHDK and CDR2 SYGVNS. The CDR3 consists of 15 residues. Trimming shortened V by 5 bases and J by 3 bases, and 17 bases separated the two germline ends. As DNA, the CDR3 is TGTGCCAGCAGTCAGACAGGAATCCTCAACTACGAGCAGTACTTC. Protein sequence: CASSQTGILNYEQYF.

This clone was seen a single time. This chain connects TRBV2 to TRBJ2-7; 8 bases line up with TRBD1. The V segment lost 7 bases and the J segment 1 base; nucleotides outside the gene matches: 3. CDR3 length: 13 amino acids. Germline CDR1 SNHLY, CDR2 FYNNEI. This chain's CDR3 is CASMGQDSYEQYF. The CDR3 nucleotides are TGTGCCAGCATGGGACAGGATTCCTACGAGCAGTACTTC. Looking up the rest from reference TRBV2 and TRBJ2-7 gives the full variable domain: EPEVTQTPSHQVTQMGQEVILRCVPISNHLYFYWYRQILGQKVEFLVSFYNNEISEKSEIFDDQFSVERPDGSNFTLKIRSTKLEDSAMYFCASMGQDSYEQYFGPGTRLTVT.

The chain has TRBV6-1 and TRBJ1-2; tentative D call: TRBD1 (5 bases). V was clipped by 1 base and J by 2 bases, with 11 bases between them. The CDR3 loop spans 15 amino acids. CDR1 is MNHNS and CDR2 is SASEGT in the germline V gene. Here the CDR3 reads CASSEGSGWNYGYTF. The CDR3 DNA sequence: TGTGCCAGCAGTGAAGGATCAGGGTGGAACTATGGCTACACCTTC.

The chain uses TRBV24-1 and TRBJ1-1; 10 bases match TRBD1. Germline CDR1 is KGHDR and CDR2 is SFDVKD. V lost 2 bases and J lost 5; bases outside the gene matches: 4. This CDR3 has 15 amino acids. CDR3 protein: CATSDSRTGGTEAFF. As DNA, the CDR3 is TGTGCCACCAGTGATTCTCGGACAGGGGGAACTGAAGCTTTCTTT.

This chain links TRBV10-3 with TRBJ1-1; the match to TRBD1 covers 9 bases. Germline lookup yields CDR1 ENHRY and CDR2 SYGVKD. CDR3 size: 13 residues. Trimming at V came to 6 bases and at J to 4 bases, leaving 3 bases not matched to a gene. The CDR3 loop is CAISADRGTEAFF. CDR3 DNA sequence: TGTGCCATCAGCGCGGACAGGGGCACTGAAGCTTTCTTT.